The rows below give T cell receptor beta chains drawn from one sample of a study of blood T cell repertoires in COVID-19. Using immunoSEQ multiplex PCR, the repertoire was profiled, and TCRdb retains in-frame clones only, with some absent. The data hold some 38,000 clones, with under 90% observed a single time. Material: peripheral blood. Receptors were obtained from a man aged 60-69 years with COVID-19, enrolled during active disease. CDR3s include the opening cysteine and the closing phenylalanine or tryptophan. D genes are given only for firm matches. Some rows have no size entry. The others give once, few or many, or a class for an expanded clone.

d_gene	v_gene	abundance	j_gene	CDR3aa	CDR3nt
TRBD2	TRBV15	.	TRBJ2-7	CATSIAGGEQYF	TGTGCCACCAGCATAGCGGGAGGTGAGCAGTACTTC
TRBD1	TRBV4-2	.	TRBJ2-1	CASSRRDRGPAGEDNEQFF	TGTGCCAGCAGCCGGAGGGACAGGGGCCCAGCGGGAGAAGACAATGAGCAGTTCTTC
.	TRBV29-1	.	TRBJ1-2	CSAFSSTLYGYTF	TGCAGCGCCTTTTCCAGTACCCTCTATGGCTACACCTTC
.	TRBV19	few	TRBJ1-1	CASAQGMNTEAFF	TGTGCCAGCGCCCAGGGGATGAACACTGAAGCTTTCTTT
.	TRBV30	.	TRBJ2-2	CAWRQGVGSTGELFF	TGTGCCTGGAGACAGGGTGTGGGTTCCACCGGGGAGCTGTTTTTT
.	TRBV6-2/TRBV6-3	.	TRBJ1-1	CASSYSRNTEAFF	TGTGCCAGCAGTTACTCGAGGAACACTGAAGCTTTCTTT
.	TRBV14	.	TRBJ1-2	CASSSNPNYGYTF	TGTGCCAGCAGCTCTAATCCTAACTATGGCTACACCTTC
TRBD1	TRBV3-1/TRBV3-2	.	TRBJ1-2	CASSLIGQGGRGGYTF	TGTGCCAGCAGCCTGATAGGACAGGGCGGGAGAGGAGGCTACACCTTC
.	TRBV29-1	.	TRBJ2-5	CSVEGPTGIQETQYF	TGCAGCGTTGAAGGTCCTACAGGGATCCAAGAGACCCAGTACTTC
.	TRBV21-1	.	TRBJ2-3	CASSRGLAQGADTQYF	TGTGCCAGCAGCAGGGGACTAGCCCAGGGGGCAGATACGCAGTATTTT
.	TRBV28	.	TRBJ1-5	CASSLNQPQHF	TGTGCCAGCAGCCTCAATCAGCCCCAGCATTTT
TRBD1	TRBV6-5	.	TRBJ2-3	CASSLQGAHADTQYF	TGTGCCAGCAGTTTACAGGGGGCGCATGCAGATACGCAGTATTTT
.	TRBV5-8	.	TRBJ1-1	CASSLKTANTEAFF	TGTGCCAGCAGCTTAAAGACAGCTAACACTGAAGCTTTCTTT
TRBD1	TRBV6-5	.	TRBJ1-2	CASSYSTGGEYGYTF	TGTGCCAGCAGTTACTCGACAGGGGGCGAGTATGGCTACACCTTC
.	TRBV19	.	TRBJ1-6	CASSAPQGYNSPLHF	TGTGCCAGTAGTGCCCCCCAGGGGTATAATTCACCCCTCCACTTT
TRBD2	TRBV6-5	.	TRBJ2-7	CASSPGLLIYEQYF	TGTGCCAGCAGCCCGGGACTACTCATCTACGAGCAGTACTTC
.	TRBV5-1	.	TRBJ1-6	CASSPDGQNNSPLHF	TGCGCCAGCAGCCCGGATGGACAGAATAATTCACCCCTCCACTTT
.	TRBV28	.	TRBJ1-2	CASSFAGAKGSGYTF	TGTGCCAGCAGTTTTGCGGGGGCCAAGGGCTCTGGCTACACCTTC
.	TRBV3-1/TRBV3-2	few	TRBJ1-1	CASSQDDLKAFF	TGTGCCAGCAGCCAAGACGACTTGAAGGCTTTCTTT
TRBD1	TRBV6-1	.	TRBJ1-2	CASSEAQGAYGYTF	TGTGCCAGCAGTGAAGCTCAGGGGGCCTATGGCTACACCTTC
.	TRBV18	.	TRBJ1-6	CASSYSSYNSPLHF	TGTGCCAGCTCTTACAGCTCCTATAATTCACCCCTCCACTTT
TRBD1	TRBV27	.	TRBJ1-3	CASRDAGQTSGNTIYF	TGTGCCAGCAGAGACGCGGGACAGACATCTGGAAACACCATATATTTT
.	TRBV28	.	TRBJ1-2	CASSFPTGGYGYTF	TGTGCCAGCAGTTTTCCGACAGGCGGCTATGGCTACACCTTC
.	TRBV5-1	few	TRBJ1-2	CASSLSQGLNYGYTF	TGCGCCAGCAGCTTGTCGCAGGGGCTGAACTATGGCTACACCTTC
TRBD1	TRBV18	once	TRBJ1-1	CASSPTGSVTEAFF	TGTGCCAGCTCACCGACAGGGTCGGTTACTGAAGCTTTCTTT
TRBD2	TRBV3-1/TRBV3-2	.	TRBJ2-1	CASSQEGGSQFF	TGTGCCAGCAGCCAAGAGGGGGGGTCCCAGTTCTTC
.	TRBV6-1	.	TRBJ1-1	CASSEGVRRAFF	TGTGCCAGCAGTGAAGGAGTGCGAAGAGCTTTCTTT
.	TRBV30	.	TRBJ1-4	CAWRMGLTNEKLFF	TGTGCCTGGAGGATGGGACTCACTAATGAAAAACTGTTTTTT
.	TRBV3-1/TRBV3-2	.	TRBJ1-1	CASSQNRGTEAFF	TGTGCCAGCAGCCAAAATCGGGGGACTGAAGCTTTCTTT
TRBD1	TRBV13	.	TRBJ1-2	CASSSRDRGGGYTF	TGTGCCAGCAGCTCCCGGGACAGGGGAGGAGGCTACACCTTC
.	TRBV11-2	.	TRBJ1-5	CASSPTRNQPQHF	TGTGCCAGCAGCCCTACGAGGAATCAGCCCCAGCATTTT
.	TRBV7-2	.	TRBJ2-7	CASSPATAYDGEQYF	TGTGCCAGCAGCCCCGCGACAGCGTATGACGGCGAGCAGTACTTC
.	TRBV7-2	.	TRBJ1-2	CASSSTEKYGYTF	TGTGCCAGCAGCTCGACAGAAAAATATGGCTACACCTTC
.	TRBV5-4	.	TRBJ1-3	CASSLDSVPTGNTIYF	TGTGCCAGCAGCTTGGACTCGGTCCCCACTGGAAACACCATATATTTT
.	TRBV2	once	TRBJ2-1	CASSEERASYNEQFF	TGTGCCAGCAGTGAGGAGCGGGCCTCCTACAATGAGCAGTTCTTC
.	TRBV5-1	few	TRBJ1-1	CASMVGGGEAFF	TGCGCCAGCATGGTGGGGGGAGGCGAAGCTTTCTTT
TRBD1	TRBV25-1	few	TRBJ1-5	CASPHLDRGEQPQHF	TGTGCCAGCCCACACCTCGACAGGGGAGAACAGCCCCAGCATTTT
.	TRBV20-1	.	TRBJ2-1	CSASKSKNEQFF	TGCAGTGCTAGTAAGAGTAAAAATGAGCAGTTCTTC
.	TRBV11-3	.	TRBJ2-2	CASSLLNTGELFF	TGTGCCAGCAGCCTCTTAAACACCGGGGAGCTGTTTTTT
.	TRBV30	.	TRBJ1-6	CAWRDPRVYYNSPLHF	TGTGCCTGGAGGGATCCCAGGGTCTATTATAATTCACCCCTCCACTTT
.	TRBV30	.	TRBJ1-6	CAWNPGVGSPLHF	TGTGCCTGGAACCCGGGGGTGGGTTCACCCCTCCACTTT
TRBD2	TRBV3-1/TRBV3-2	.	TRBJ2-1	CASSLRGSGSEQFF	TGTGCCAGCAGCCTAAGGGGTAGCGGGAGTGAGCAGTTCTTC
.	TRBV6-5	.	TRBJ1-2	CASSYSRSNRGYGYTF	TGTGCCAGCAGTTACTCGAGGTCGAACAGAGGGTATGGCTACACCTTC
.	TRBV27	.	TRBJ2-7	CASSLKGTPPYEQYF	TGTGCCAGCAGTTTAAAAGGGACACCTCCCTACGAGCAGTACTTC
.	TRBV5-5	.	TRBJ2-2	CASSFQRNTGELFF	TGTGCCAGCAGCTTCCAGCGGAACACCGGGGAGCTGTTTTTT
.	TRBV3-1/TRBV3-2	.	TRBJ1-5	CASSQEGGLRGNQPQHF	TGTGCCAGCAGCCAAGAGGGAGGCCTACGGGGCAATCAGCCCCAGCATTTT
TRBD1	TRBV9	.	TRBJ2-3	CASSRRQGWADTQYF	TGTGCCAGCAGCCGTAGACAGGGATGGGCAGATACGCAGTATTTT
.	TRBV6-5	.	TRBJ1-6	CASSYGTSSYNSPLHF	TGTGCCAGCAGTTACGGGACAAGCTCCTATAATTCACCCCTCCACTTT
.	TRBV19	.	TRBJ1-4	CASSIRGEKLFF	TGTGCCAGTAGTATAAGAGGTGAAAAACTGTTTTTT
.	TRBV28	.	TRBJ1-5	CASCSYSNQPQHF	TGTGCCAGCTGCAGTTATAGCAATCAGCCCCAGCATTTT
TRBD1	TRBV10-3	.	TRBJ2-1	CAISESGTGNPVSYNEQFF	TGTGCCATCAGTGAGTCCGGGACAGGGAACCCAGTCTCCTACAATGAGCAGTTCTTC
.	TRBV12-2	.	TRBJ1-2	CARRRRRYRGGYTF	TGTGCAAGGCGCAGACGACGGTACAGGGGTGGCTACACCTTC